The sequence of this T cell receptor (beta chain) was determined in a study of blood T cells in healthy people across ages. Then a second PCR, running about 7 to 11 cycles, was carried out with a sample-barcoded 5' primer and a J-beta primer mix. Unique molecular identifiers of 12 random nucleotides labeled each cDNA. MiXCR was run by TCRdb on the 5' RACE reads, yielding one entry per CDR3 protein. Of approximately 800,000 distinct CDR3 sequences listed, 40% to 65% were seen once; the top ten hold roughly 37%. To note about this clonotype: The junction departs from germline at one end; a sequencing error may be responsible.

The CDR3 runs to 15 residues. Germline assignment: CDR1 DFQATT and CDR2 SNEGSKA (reference sequence). What was sequenced was blood. The chain employs TRBV20-1 and TRBJ2-1; weak D call: TRBD1 (5 bases). The clonotype comes from a man older than 75 in good health. CDR3 region: CSARDEAGIRHEQFF. For the CDR3, the DNA is TGCAGTGCCAGAGATGAGGCAGGGATCCGCCATGAGCAGTTCTTC.